These 23 T cell receptor beta chains came from one sample sequenced in a study of CD8+ T cells in alopecia areata. Extracted RNA was reverse transcribed, and the resulting cDNA served as sequencing template. Method: immunoSEQ multiplex PCR; TCRdb's copy keeps in-frame clones and lacks some. The sample has over 100,000 clones, more than 40% seen once. Treatment specified: oral pan-JAK inhibitor, 5-10 mg twice daily. This sample comprised CD4+ T cells sorted from blood, obtained at week 4, from a patient treated with tofacitinib. All receptors derive from a human donor with alopecia areata.

A word on this clone: Other DNA sequences in the same sample also yield this CDR3. This chain links TRBV30 with TRBJ2-3; D is undetermined. This CDR3 spans 12 amino acids. The V gene lost 1 base and the J gene lost 0 bases, with 2 bases spanning the gap. Germline V CDR1 and CDR2: GTSNPN, SVGIG (reference sequence). The CDR3 DNA follows: TGTGCCTGGAGTGGAAGCACAGATACGCAGTATTTT. Translation: CAWSGSTDTQYF. The full variable domain, rest sourced from reference TRBV30 and TRBJ2-3, is SQTIHQWPATLVQPVGSPLSLECTVEGTSNPNLYWYRQAAGRGLQLLFYSVGIGQISSEVPQNLSASRPQDRQFILSSKKLLLSDSGFYLCAWSGSTDTQYFGPGTRLTVL.

The J gene is TRBJ2-2, the V gene TRBV7-2; 7 bases are a match to TRBD1. Per the germline V gene, CDR1 is SGHTA and CDR2 is FQGNSA. The CDR3 totals 15 residues. The V gene end was trimmed by 0 bases and the J gene end by 3 bases; junction bases not matched to a gene: 1. The CDR3 coding sequence is TGTGCCAGCAGCTTAGCCGGACAGGACACCGGGGAGCTGTTTTTT. Residues: CASSLAGQDTGELFF.

The chain employs TRBV30 and TRBJ1-1; a possible D gene is TRBD1 (5 bases). Germline CDR1 is GTSNPN and CDR2 is SVGIG (reference sequence). V lost 2 bases and J 5 bases, leaving 9 bases between the germline ends. The CDR3 is 12 residues long. CDR3 residues: CAWSKGATEAFF. The CDR3 nucleotides are TGTGCCTGGAGTAAAGGGGCTACTGAAGCTTTCTTT.

This clone has just a few counts. The chain recombines TRBV15 with TRBJ1-5; a possible D gene is TRBD1 (6 bases). CDR1 and CDR2 (germline): LNHNV, YYDKDF (reference sequence). V was trimmed by 1 base and J by 6 bases, leaving 19 bases between them. This CDR3 spans 17 amino acids. This CDR3 is CATSRAWDNGVSQPQHF. The CDR3 DNA reads as TGTGCCACCAGCAGAGCTTGGGACAATGGGGTGAGTCAGCCCCAGCATTTT.

This clone was counted once. The same CDR3 arises from other DNA sequences in this sample as well. The DNA for the CDR3 is TGCGCCAGCAGCTTGGGACGGACGGATACGCAGTATTTT. Its translation: CASSLGRTDTQYF. The chain is built from TRBV5-1 and TRBJ2-3; D is ambiguous. There are 13 residues in the CDR3. V lost 0 bases and J 6 bases, leaving 8 bases between the germline ends. Germline values: CDR1 SGHRS, CDR2 YFSETQ.

A few counts support this clone. The rearrangement joins TRBV6-6 to TRBJ1-2, with 9 positions matching TRBD1. CDR3 length equals 15 residues. The J segment lost 5 bases and the V segment lost 4 bases, leaving 8 bases of the junction unmatched. CDR1 MNHNY and CDR2 SVGAGI come from the germline V gene (reference sequence). The CDR3 reads CASSSPGQGVYGYTF. The CDR3 nucleotides are TGTGCCAGCAGTTCACCGGGACAGGGCGTTTATGGCTACACCTTC.

This chain links TRBV25-1 with TRBJ1-6, with 7 nucleotides matching TRBD1. The junction had 7 bases not matched to a gene; V was cut back by 6 bases and J by 11 bases. Germline V gene sequence: CDR1 MGHDK, CDR2 SYGVNS. This CDR3 is built from 13 residues. CDR3: CASRITGEAPLHF. As DNA, the CDR3 is TGTGCCAGCAGGATAACAGGGGAGGCACCCCTCCACTTT.

The gene calls are TRBV29-1 and TRBJ2-1, with D possibly TRBD1 on 5 matching bases. The V end was cut by 5 bases, the J end by 6 bases, with 14 bases between. This CDR3 is 13 amino acids long. The germline CDR1 and CDR2 sequences are SQVTM and ANQGSEA. The CDR3 nucleotides are TGCAGCGTTCTAAGGGGCACTGGCAATGAGCAGTTCTTC. This sequence encodes CSVLRGTGNEQFF.

This sequence joins TRBV2 and TRBJ2-7; maybe TRBD1 (5 bases). The V gene's germline CDR1 is SNHLY and CDR2 FYNNEI. The CDR3 is made up of 15 amino acids. Trimming stripped 7 bases from V and 0 bases from J, with 16 bases between. In DNA form, the CDR3 reads TGTGCCAGCACCAAAATAGGAGACAGCTCCTACGAGCAGTACTTC. This gives the protein CASTKIGDSSYEQYF.

This CDR3 reads CSALVGQETQYF. As DNA, the CDR3 is TGCAGCGCCCTGGTGGGACAAGAGACCCAGTACTTC. J is TRBJ2-5 and V is TRBV29-1, with unresolved D. Germline V gene lookup returns CDR1 SQVTM and CDR2 ANQGSEA. The CDR3 extends over 12 amino acids. The V end lost 7 bases, the J end lost 2 bases, and 11 bases lay between the germline ends.

In regard to this clone: This sample also contains other DNA sequences that code for the same CDR3. The chain joins TRBV30 to TRBJ1-5, with D hard to call. The CDR3 runs 13 residues. CDR1 GTSNPN and CDR2 SVGIG come from the germline V gene (reference sequence). V lost 5 bases to trimming and J lost 2 bases, with 10 bases between them. CDR3 amino acids: CAWGGRGNQPQHF. The CDR3 bases are TGTGCCTGGGGCGGCCGGGGCAATCAGCCCCAGCATTTT.

This chain joins TRBV29-1 and TRBJ2-1; TRBD1 matches 10 bases. Looked up from germline, CDR1 is SQVTM and CDR2 is ANQGSEA. The CDR3 spans 15 residues. V lost 5 bases to trimming and J lost 8 bases; unmatched junction nucleotides: 12. In nucleotides, the CDR3 is TGCAGCGTTATCCGCTGGACAGGGGGTGTATATGAGCAGTTCTTC. This codes for CSVIRWTGGVYEQFF.

V gene TRBV6-5 combines with J gene TRBJ1-1, with 8 bases aligning to TRBD1. Germline V CDR1 and CDR2: MNHEY, SVGAGI. Trimming cost V 6 bases and J 4 bases; bases outside gene matches: 10. This CDR3 comprises 15 residues. The DNA for the CDR3 is TGTGCCAGCAGCTCCTATGGACAGGGCCTCACTGAAGCTTTCTTT. This encodes CASSSYGQGLTEAFF.

The chain employs TRBV30 and TRBJ1-1; D gene uncertain. The CDR3 is made up of 14 amino acids. Trimming left V 3 bases short and J 4 bases short, with 15 bases between. Germline assignment: CDR1 GTSNPN and CDR2 SVGIG (reference sequence). CDR3 in amino acids: CAWRFWAGRTEAFF. CDR3 coding DNA: TGTGCCTGGAGGTTCTGGGCAGGACGCACTGAAGCTTTCTTT.

This clone was counted between two and nine times. The chain has TRBV30 and TRBJ2-3, with TRBD1 identical over 11 bases. V lost 2 bases, J lost 7 bases, and 5 bases stayed unmatched. The CDR3 is made up of 14 amino acids. In germline, CDR1 is GTSNPN, CDR2 SVGIG (reference sequence). In nucleotides, the CDR3 is TGTGCCTGGAGTACAGGACAGGGGGCGCATACGCAGTATTTT. This codes for CAWSTGQGAHTQYF. Together with reference TRBV30 and TRBJ2-3, the CDR3 gives the full variable domain: SQTIHQWPATLVQPVGSPLSLECTVEGTSNPNLYWYRQAAGRGLQLLFYSVGIGQISSEVPQNLSASRPQDRQFILSSKKLLLSDSGFYLCAWSTGQGAHTQYFGPGTRLTVL.

This chain uses TRBV2 with TRBJ2-6; the D is unclear. V lost 5 bases to trimming and J lost 0 bases, with 5 bases between them. CDR3 length equals 14 residues. Germline-derived CDR1 and CDR2 are SNHLY and FYNNEI. The CDR3 bases are TGTGCCAGCAGTTACACCTCTGGGGCCAACGTCCTGACTTTC. Translation gives CASSYTSGANVLTF.

The chain carries TRBV9 and TRBJ1-5; 7 bases line up with TRBD1. Germline values: CDR1 SGDLS, CDR2 YYNGEE. With V trimmed by 7 bases and J by 3 bases, 1 base remained unmatched. The CDR3 totals 12 residues. The CDR3 DNA is TGTGCCAGCGGACAGGCCAATCAGCCCCAGCATTTT. This codes for CASGQANQPQHF.

There are a few counts of this clone. For the CDR3, the DNA is TGTGCCAGCAGCCTCGTTAGCGGGTCGACAGATACGCAGTATTTT. This gives the protein CASSLVSGSTDTQYF. This sequence joins TRBV7-8 and TRBJ2-3; 7 bases line up with TRBD2. Germline V gene sequence: CDR1 SGHVS, CDR2 FQNEAQ. V lost 5 bases, J lost 3 bases, and 8 bases stayed unmatched. The CDR3 runs to 15 residues. The full variable domain, in which reference TRBV7-8 and TRBJ2-3 provide the parts outside the CDR3, is GAGVSQSPRYKVAKRGQDVALRCDPISGHVSLFWYQQALGQGPEFLTYFQNEAQLDKSGLPSDRFFAERPEGSVSTLKIQRTQQEDSAVYLCASSLVSGSTDTQYFGPGTRLTVL.

The chain links TRBV5-1 to TRBJ1-2; maybe TRBD1 (6 bases). This CDR3 is built from 12 residues. CDR1 SGHRS and CDR2 YFSETQ come from the germline V gene. V was trimmed by 4 bases and J by 7 bases, leaving 11 bases between them. CDR3 coding DNA: TGCGCCAGCAGCCTGACAGGAAGTGGCTACACCTTC. Translated, it gives CASSLTGSGYTF.

With respect to this clone: Other DNA sequences from this sample encode an identical CDR3 as well. CDR3: CSVHRNTEAFF. CDR3 in DNA: TGCAGCGTCCACAGGAACACTGAAGCTTTCTTT. V gene TRBV29-1 combines with J gene TRBJ1-1; D is unresolved. Germline V lookup: CDR1 SQVTM, CDR2 ANQGSEA. The CDR3 is 11 amino acids. V lost 6 bases and J 1 base, leaving 6 bases between the germline ends.

This chain joins TRBV29-1 and TRBJ2-3; 7 nucleotides match TRBD1. Germline V gene lookup returns CDR1 SQVTM and CDR2 ANQGSEA. Unmatched junction bases numbered 4, after V lost 8 bases and J lost 5 bases. The CDR3 runs to 11 residues. DNA of the CDR3: TGCAGCCAAGGGGGCGGAGATACGCAGTATTTT. Protein product: CSQGGGDTQYF.

The rearrangement links TRBV11-2 to TRBJ2-1, with D possibly matching TRBD1 (5 bases). The germline V gene has CDR1 SGHAT and CDR2 FQNNGV. The CDR3 length is 13 residues. V was pared by 4 bases and J by 4 bases, with 8 bases between. As DNA, the CDR3 is TGTGCCAGCAGCTCAGGGTCTTACAATGAGCAGTTCTTC. Its translation: CASSSGSYNEQFF.

The rearrangement uses TRBV29-1 and TRBJ1-2, with D possibly TRBD1 on 5 matching bases. V was shortened by 2 bases and J by 0 bases, with 13 bases between the two germline ends. This CDR3 is 15 amino acids long. Germline V gene sequence: CDR1 SQVTM, CDR2 ANQGSEA. In nucleotides, the CDR3 is TGCAGCGTTGAAAGTGCAGGGCCTACTAACTATGGCTACACCTTC. Protein product: CSVESAGPTNYGYTF. Full variable domain (remainder filled in from reference TRBV29-1 and TRBJ1-2): SAVISQKPSRDICQRGTSLTIQCQVDSQVTMMFWYRQQPGQSLTLIATANQGSEATYESGFVIDKFPISRPNLTFSTLTVSNMSPEDSSIYLCSVESAGPTNYGYTFGSGTRLTVV.